Listed below are T cell receptor beta chains from one sample, sequenced in a study of blood T cell repertoires in COVID-19. The repertoire was sequenced with immunoSEQ multiplex PCR; TCRdb's copy has only in-frame clones and lacks some. The sample lists about 360,000 clones, 70% to 90% occurring once. Sequenced: peripheral blood. These receptors were collected from a human donor in a cohort sampled during active COVID-19. CDR3s include the opening cysteine and the closing phenylalanine or tryptophan. A D gene is named only where the DNA matches it firmly. Where a row states a size, it is once, few, many or the class of an expanded clone; other rows omit it.

clone_size,j_call,d_call,v_call,cdr3_nt,cdr3_aa
.,TRBJ1-2,TRBD1,TRBV11-1,TGTGCCAGCAGCTCTTTTGGCACAGGGGCTAACTATGGCTACACCTTC,CASSSFGTGANYGYTF
once,TRBJ2-1,TRBD2,TRBV7-3,TGTGCCAGCAGCCGTACTAGCGGGAAAGGCGATGAGCAGTTCTTC,CASSRTSGKGDEQFF
few,TRBJ2-2,TRBD2,TRBV2,TGTGTCAGGAGGGCGGGAGGGGACACCGGGGAGCTGTTTTTT,CVRRAGGDTGELFF
.,TRBJ2-1,.,TRBV3-1/TRBV3-2,TGTGCCAGCAGCCACGGCAGGGGATATGGGAATGAGCAGTTCTTC,CASSHGRGYGNEQFF
few,TRBJ2-7,TRBD1,TRBV4-1,TGCGCCAGCAGCCAAACCGGGACAGGACCCTACGAGCAGTACTTC,CASSQTGTGPYEQYF
.,TRBJ2-7,.,TRBV30,TGTGCCTGTAGGTGGGGCGGTAGGCACGAGCAGTACTTC,CACRWGGRHEQYF
.,TRBJ2-5,TRBD2,TRBV5-4,TGTGCCAGCGCTAGGAGCGGGGGGGCCGTAGAGACCCAGTACTTC,CASARSGGAVETQYF
.,TRBJ2-7,.,TRBV29-1,TGCAGCGTTGAAGGGGCAGGGAACTACGAGCAGTACTTC,CSVEGAGNYEQYF
.,TRBJ2-2,.,TRBV6-4,TGTGCCAGCCGGGACTCCAAACGCGACACCGGGGAGCTGTTTTTT,CASRDSKRDTGELFF
.,TRBJ2-7,.,TRBV28,TGTGCCAGCAGTTCTCGTTACGAGCAGTACTTC,CASSSRYEQYF
.,TRBJ1-2,.,TRBV3-1/TRBV3-2,TGTGCCAGCAGCCAAGATGGGGAGGGGAACTATGGCTACACCTTC,CASSQDGEGNYGYTF
.,TRBJ2-7,.,TRBV6-6,TGTGCCAGCAGTTACTTTCAGGGTCCCAACTCCTACGAGCAGTACTTC,CASSYFQGPNSYEQYF
.,TRBJ1-2,.,TRBV7-9,TGTGCCAGCAGCCGCATCGGGACAACCTATGGCTACACCTTC,CASSRIGTTYGYTF
few,TRBJ1-3,.,TRBV5-8,TGTGCCAGCAGCTTGGACAGGGAGACTGGAAACACCATATATTTT,CASSLDRETGNTIYF
.,TRBJ1-5,.,TRBV30,TGTGCCTGGAGGTCCAGTGACAATCAGCCCCAGCATTTT,CAWRSSDNQPQHF
few,TRBJ2-5,TRBD1,TRBV30,TGTGCCTGGAGTCGGACAGGCAAAGAGACCCAGTACTTC,CAWSRTGKETQYF
.,TRBJ2-1,TRBD2,TRBV6-2/TRBV6-3,TGTGCCAGCAGTTTCCTAGCGGGAGTGGGCAATGAGCAGTTCTTC,CASSFLAGVGNEQFF
.,TRBJ2-1,.,TRBV5-1,TGCGCCAGCAGCTTGGAAGGCGGTGAGCAGTTCTTC,CASSLEGGEQFF
.,TRBJ2-1,.,TRBV5-6,TGTGCCAGCAGCTCGGGACTTCTTACCGGCTACAATGAGCAGTTCTTC,CASSSGLLTGYNEQFF
.,TRBJ2-3,.,TRBV5-1,TGCGCCAGCAACCAGGGGGGACGGGGGATCACAGATACGCAGTATTTT,CASNQGGRGITDTQYF
.,TRBJ1-4,.,TRBV21-1,TGTGCCAGCAGCAAAATTCGGTTGGAAAAACTGTTTTTT,CASSKIRLEKLFF
.,TRBJ2-7,.,TRBV28,TGTGCCAGCAGTTTTCAGAGGGATAACGAGCAGTACTTC,CASSFQRDNEQYF
.,TRBJ2-1,TRBD2,TRBV28,TGTGCCAGCCGTCCAGCGGGAGGGTCCTACAATGAGCAGTTCTTC,CASRPAGGSYNEQFF
.,TRBJ1-1,.,TRBV28,TGTGCCAGCAGTTTGGCAGGGTCACACACTGAAGCTTTCTTT,CASSLAGSHTEAFF
.,TRBJ1-1,.,TRBV19,TGTGCCAGTACCCAATGGAGGAGCTTCACTGAAGCTTTCTTT,CASTQWRSFTEAFF
few,TRBJ1-6,.,TRBV5-1,TGCGCCAGCAGCCCTGGACAAGATAATTCACCCCTCCACTTT,CASSPGQDNSPLHF
.,TRBJ2-1,TRBD2,TRBV9,TGTGCCAGCAGCGGGACTAGCCTAGGTGAGCAGTTCTTC,CASSGTSLGEQFF
.,TRBJ1-2,TRBD1,TRBV6-1,TGTGCCAGCAGTGAAGCGGGAGGACAGGCCGGCTATGGCTACACCTTC,CASSEAGGQAGYGYTF
.,TRBJ2-3,TRBD1,TRBV29-1,TGCAGCGTTGAAATGGGACAGGGGGTATTAGGACGCACAGATACGCAGTATTTT,CSVEMGQGVLGRTDTQYF
.,TRBJ2-7,.,TRBV5-4,TGTGCCAGCAGCTTGGGTGCCCCAGGGGAGAGCGAGCAGTACTTC,CASSLGAPGESEQYF
once,TRBJ2-3,TRBD1,TRBV19,TGTGCCAGTACCAAATACCCCGGACAGGGGGAGACAGATACGCAGTATTTT,CASTKYPGQGETDTQYF
.,TRBJ2-3,TRBD2,TRBV6-5,TGTGCCAGCAGTTACTCGTTGCGGGGGAGCACAGATACGCAGTATTTT,CASSYSLRGSTDTQYF